What follows are 15 T cell receptor beta chains derived from one specimen sequenced in a study of blood T cell repertoires in COVID-19. Libraries were prepared by immunoSEQ multiplex PCR; TCRdb keeps only in-frame clonotypes and omits some of them. The table includes around 100,000 clones, 69% detected once. Specimen: peripheral blood. All receptors derive from an elderly man with acute or convalescent COVID-19.

This chain uses TRBV6-1 with TRBJ2-1, with TRBD2 identical over 9 bases. The germline V gene has CDR1 MNHNS and CDR2 SASEGT. V lost 2 bases to trimming and J lost 4 bases; unmatched junction nucleotides: 0. There are 14 residues in the CDR3. As DNA, the CDR3 is TGTGCCAGCAGTGAACTAGCGGGGTACAATGAGCAGTTCTTC. Translated: CASSELAGYNEQFF.

The chain couples TRBV10-2 to TRBJ2-5; D may be TRBD2 (5 bases). The CDR3 length is 14 residues. Looked up from germline, CDR1 is WSHSY and CDR2 is SAAADI. V was shortened by 8 bases and J by 5 bases, with 18 bases between the two germline ends. Here the CDR3 reads CASLARAGGETQYF. CDR3 in DNA: TGCGCCAGCCTTGCCCGGGCGGGCGGGGAGACCCAGTACTTC.

The chain combines TRBV4-3 with TRBJ2-1, with 9 bases identical to TRBD2. V shed 4 bases, J shed 6 bases, and the junction held 7 bases outside the gene matches. The CDR3 is made up of 15 amino acids. Germline CDR1 reads LGHNA; CDR2 reads YSLEER. As DNA, the CDR3 is TGCGCCAGCAGCCCTGGGACTAGCCGGGGCAATGAGCAGTTCTTC. Translation: CASSPGTSRGNEQFF.

The chain joins TRBV5-5 to TRBJ2-7; D possibly corresponds to TRBD2 (5 bases). CDR1 and CDR2 from the germline V gene are SGHKS and YYEKEE (reference sequence). Trimming cost V 1 base and J 3 bases, with 14 bases left between them. This CDR3 has 15 amino acids. CDR3 amino acids: CASSLYGSTRYEQYF. Written as DNA, the CDR3 is TGTGCCAGCAGCTTGTATGGGAGCACTCGCTACGAGCAGTACTTC.

This chain joins TRBV19 and TRBJ1-5; no clear D. The CDR3 length is 13 residues. Germline V gene sequence: CDR1 LNHDA, CDR2 SQIVND (reference sequence). Trimming pared 8 bases from V and 0 bases from J, leaving 8 bases between. DNA of the CDR3: TGTGCCAGTCATGCCTATAGCAATCAGCCCCAGCATTTT. Its translation: CASHAYSNQPQHF.

This chain joins TRBV19 and TRBJ2-1, with D possibly being TRBD1 (6 bases). This CDR3 spans 14 amino acids. Germline V lookup: CDR1 LNHDA, CDR2 SQIVND (reference sequence). The V gene lost 0 bases and the J gene lost 4 bases, with 7 bases spanning the gap. The CDR3 nucleotides read TGTGCCAGTAGTATAGACACAGGGTACAATGAGCAGTTCTTC. Translating it yields CASSIDTGYNEQFF. Looking up the rest from reference TRBV19 and TRBJ2-1 gives the full variable domain: DGGITQSPKYLFRKEGQNVTLSCEQNLNHDAMYWYRQDPGQGLRLIYYSQIVNDFQKGDIAEGYSVSREKKESFPLTVTSAQKNPTAFYLCASSIDTGYNEQFFGPGTRLTVL.

The chain joins TRBV5-1 to TRBJ2-7, with 9 bases identical to TRBD1. Germline V CDR1 and CDR2: SGHRS, YFSETQ. CDR3 size: 15 residues. The V segment lost 6 bases and the J segment 7 bases; nucleotides outside the gene matches: 14. CDR3 loop: CASTMAGRQGEEQYF. In DNA, the CDR3 is TGCGCCAGCACCATGGCCGGGAGACAGGGGGAGGAGCAGTACTTC.

This sequence joins TRBV4-3 and TRBJ2-7, with 12 bases identical to TRBD2. CDR3 size: 15 residues. With 4 bases clipped from V and 0 bases from J, the junction kept 1 base outside the gene matches. Germline loops: CDR1 LGHNA, CDR2 YSLEER. The chain's CDR3 is CASSLGLAGSYEQYF. CDR3 DNA sequence: TGCGCCAGCAGCCTGGGACTAGCGGGCTCCTACGAGCAGTACTTC.

This clone has just a few counts. The chain couples TRBV28 to TRBJ1-1, with 10 bases lining up with TRBD1. V was clipped by 6 bases and J by 5 bases; unmatched bases: 3. CDR3 length equals 13 residues. Germline CDR1 and CDR2: MDHEN and SYDVKM. As DNA, the CDR3 is TGTGCCAGCAGACCGGGACAGGGGACTGAAGCTTTCTTT. It translates to CASRPGQGTEAFF. The complete variable domain, with remaining parts taken from reference TRBV28 and TRBJ1-1, reads DVKVTQSSRYLVKRTGEKVFLECVQDMDHENMFWYRQDPGLGLRLIYFSYDVKMKEKGDIPEGYSVSREKKERFSLILESASTNQTSMYLCASRPGQGTEAFFGQGTRLTVV.

This clone has only one observation. The genes are TRBV2 and TRBJ2-5, with 9 bases identical to TRBD1. The CDR3 covers 16 residues. V trimming: 6 bases; J trimming: 2 bases; junction bases outside the gene matches: 10. Looked up from germline, CDR1 is SNHLY and CDR2 is FYNNEI. The CDR3: CASRPVGDREQETQYF. In nucleotides, the CDR3 is TGTGCCAGCAGACCAGTTGGGGACAGGGAACAAGAGACCCAGTACTTC.

The J gene is TRBJ1-6, the V gene TRBV19; 7 positions match TRBD1. Germline trimming cut 9 bases from V and 8 bases from J; bases unmatched to any gene: 4. The CDR3 covers 12 residues. CDR1 and CDR2 from the germline V gene are LNHDA and SQIVND (reference sequence). The CDR3 loop is CARTGAYSPLHF. CDR3 bases: TGTGCCAGAACAGGGGCCTATTCACCCCTCCACTTT. Looking up the rest from reference TRBV19 and TRBJ1-6 gives the full variable domain: DGGITQSPKYLFRKEGQNVTLSCEQNLNHDAMYWYRQDPGQGLRLIYYSQIVNDFQKGDIAEGYSVSREKKESFPLTVTSAQKNPTAFYLCARTGAYSPLHFGNGTRLTVT.

V is TRBV9 and J is TRBJ2-5; TRBD1 aligns across 7 bases. Germline V gene sequence: CDR1 SGDLS, CDR2 YYNGEE. This CDR3 is built from 15 residues. Losses at the gene ends were 0 bases for V and 4 bases for J; bases not matched to a gene: 6. CDR3 sequence (DNA): TGTGCCAGCAGCGTAGAGGGGGCGCCCCCAGAGACCCAGTACTTC. It translates to CASSVEGAPPETQYF. The full variable domain, with the rest looked up from reference TRBV9 and TRBJ2-5, is DSGVTQTPKHLITATGQRVTLRCSPRSGDLSVYWYQQSLDQGLQFLIQYYNGEERAKGNILERFSAQQFPDLHSELNLSSLELGDSALYFCASSVEGAPPETQYFGPGTRLLVL.

This chain links TRBV28 with TRBJ1-4, with D unclear. Trimming stripped 2 bases from V and 7 bases from J, with 5 bases between. The CDR3 covers 12 residues. Germline loops: CDR1 MDHEN, CDR2 SYDVKM. The CDR3 sequence is CASSLGTEKLFF. The CDR3 DNA reads as TGTGCCAGCAGTTTAGGCACTGAAAAACTGTTTTTT.

The chain couples TRBV5-6 to TRBJ2-5; TRBD1 matches at 7 bases. The CDR3 is 14 amino acids. The V and J ends lost 4 bases and 4 bases, in that order; junction bases with no gene match: 7. CDR1 is SGHDT and CDR2 is YYEEEE in the germline V gene. The CDR3 DNA reads TGTGCCAGCAGCCAGGGGCGACAGGGAGAGACCCAGTACTTC. This translates into CASSQGRQGETQYF.

This clone was recorded a few times. This chain connects TRBV28 to TRBJ1-2; 7 bases fit TRBD1. The CDR3 runs to 14 residues. Trimming took 5 bases from V and 8 from J; bases not matched to a gene: 11. Germline CDR1 reads MDHEN; CDR2 reads SYDVKM. CDR3 region: CASSTTGLGRGYTF. As DNA, the CDR3 is TGTGCCAGCAGTACGACAGGGCTGGGTAGAGGCTACACCTTC.